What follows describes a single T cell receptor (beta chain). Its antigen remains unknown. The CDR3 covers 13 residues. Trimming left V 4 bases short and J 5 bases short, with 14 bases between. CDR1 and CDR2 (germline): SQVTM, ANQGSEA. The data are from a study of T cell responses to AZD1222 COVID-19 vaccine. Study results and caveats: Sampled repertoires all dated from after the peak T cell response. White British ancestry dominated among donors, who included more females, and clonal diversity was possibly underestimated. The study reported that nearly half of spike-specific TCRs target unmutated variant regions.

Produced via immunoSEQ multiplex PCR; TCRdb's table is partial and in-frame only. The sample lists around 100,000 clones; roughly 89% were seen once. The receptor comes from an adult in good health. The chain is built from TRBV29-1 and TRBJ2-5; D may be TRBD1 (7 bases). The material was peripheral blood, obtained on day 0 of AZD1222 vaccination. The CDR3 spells CSVAWSGGETQYF. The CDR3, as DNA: TGCAGCGTTGCATGGTCAGGGGGGGAGACCCAGTACTTC. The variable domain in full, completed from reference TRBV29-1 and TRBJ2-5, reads SAVISQKPSRDICQRGTSLTIQCQVDSQVTMMFWYRQQPGQSLTLIATANQGSEATYESGFVIDKFPISRPNLTFSTLTVSNMSPEDSSIYLCSVAWSGGETQYFGPGTRLLVL.